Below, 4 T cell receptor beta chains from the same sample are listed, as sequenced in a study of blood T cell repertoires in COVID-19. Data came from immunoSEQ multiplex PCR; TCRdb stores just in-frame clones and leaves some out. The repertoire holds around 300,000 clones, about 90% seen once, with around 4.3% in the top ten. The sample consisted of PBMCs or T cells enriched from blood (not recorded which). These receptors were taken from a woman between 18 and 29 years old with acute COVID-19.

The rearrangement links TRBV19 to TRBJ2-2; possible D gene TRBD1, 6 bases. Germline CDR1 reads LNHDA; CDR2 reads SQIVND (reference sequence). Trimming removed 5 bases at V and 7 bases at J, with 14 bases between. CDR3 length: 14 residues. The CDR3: CASSPWQGNGELFF. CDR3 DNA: TGTGCCAGTAGTCCCTGGCAGGGGAACGGGGAGCTGTTTTTT.

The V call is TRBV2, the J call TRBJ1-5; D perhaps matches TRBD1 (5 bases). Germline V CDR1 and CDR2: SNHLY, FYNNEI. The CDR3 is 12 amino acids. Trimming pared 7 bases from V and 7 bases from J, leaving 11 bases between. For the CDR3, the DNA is TGTGCCAGCATGGGAGGGGACCAGCCCCAGCATTTT. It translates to CASMGGDQPQHF.

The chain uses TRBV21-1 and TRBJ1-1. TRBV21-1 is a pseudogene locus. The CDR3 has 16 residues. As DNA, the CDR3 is TGTGCCAGCAGCCCAATTAGGGGGAGGGGGAACACTGAAGCTTTCTTT. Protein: CASSPIRGRGNTEAFF.

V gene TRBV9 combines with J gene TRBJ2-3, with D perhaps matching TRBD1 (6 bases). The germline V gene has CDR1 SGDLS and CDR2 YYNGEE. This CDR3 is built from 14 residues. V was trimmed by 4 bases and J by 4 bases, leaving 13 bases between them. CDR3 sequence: CASSKGGSADTQYF. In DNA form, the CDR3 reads TGTGCCAGCAGCAAAGGGGGAAGCGCAGATACGCAGTATTTT.